The next 20 T cell receptor beta chains were all read from a single sample in a study of patients with pleural tuberculosis. In TCRdb, the reads were re-called with MiXCR into one record per CDR3 protein. The data contain about 30,000 distinct CDR3 sequences, approximately 20% of them singletons. Source material: peripheral blood. These receptors were collected from a human donor with pleural tuberculosis.

Note on this clonotype: This may be a read error: a much more frequent sequence differs by one nucleotide. The J gene is TRBJ2-1, the V gene TRBV7-2; D is undetermined. The germline gives CDR1 SGHTA, CDR2 FQGNSA. The CDR3 has 15 residues. Trimming stripped 5 bases from V and 7 bases from J, with 18 bases between. CDR3 DNA sequence: TGTGCCAGCAGCCTCGCTGAGCCGGCAGGAAATGAGCAGTTCTTC. It is translated as CASSLAEPAGNEQFF.

The genes are TRBV2 and TRBJ2-1, with 8 bases matching TRBD2. CDR3 length: 15 residues. Germline lookup yields CDR1 SNHLY and CDR2 FYNNEI. The V segment lost 6 bases and the J segment 7 bases; nucleotides outside the gene matches: 11. The CDR3 DNA follows: TGTGCCAGCAGAAAAGCGGGAGAGAGCTTAAATGAGCAGTTCTTC. This encodes CASRKAGESLNEQFF.

As for this clonotype: This clone may be a read error of a much larger clone one base away. The rearrangement links TRBV2 to TRBJ2-5; 7 nucleotides agree with TRBD2. The CDR3 sequence is 12 residues long. The germline V gene has CDR1 SNHLY and CDR2 FYNNEI. The CDR3 reads CASKRGQEIQYF. CDR3 nucleotide sequence: TGTGCCAGCAAGCGGGGCCAAGAGATCCAGTACTTC.

This clonotype was observed many times. The rearrangement uses TRBV7-8 and TRBJ1-1; no clear D. From germline, CDR1 is SGHVS and CDR2 FQNEAQ. Trimming left V 4 bases short and J 3 bases short, with 18 bases between. The CDR3 runs 16 residues. The CDR3 nucleotides read TGTGCCAGCAGCTCTGGCGGGGTCAACCTCTACACTGAAGCTTTCTTT. This translates into CASSSGGVNLYTEAFF.

Ten or more counts support this clonotype. The V and J genes are TRBV12-3 or TRBV12-4 and TRBJ1-6; D is undetermined. The CDR3 runs to 15 residues. Between the trimmed V and J ends, which lost 7 bases and 7 bases, there was a span of 17 bases. CDR3: CASTPNSVKNSPLHF. The CDR3 DNA follows: TGTGCCAGCACCCCTAACAGTGTCAAGAATTCACCCCTCCACTTT.

Turning to this clonotype: The final CDR3 position lacks the conserved phenylalanine or tryptophan, pointing to a likely read error. The V gene is TRBV5-1, the J gene TRBJ1-1; D may be TRBD1 (5 bases). V dropped 3 bases and J dropped 3 bases, with 6 bases sitting between them. Germline CDR1 and CDR2: SGHRS and YFSETQ. The CDR3 sequence is 12 residues long. The CDR3, as DNA: TGCGCCAGCAGCTCGGGGGACACTGAAGCTTTCCTT. Protein: CASSSGDTEAFL.

This clonotype has just a few counts. A clone one base away is much larger, so this may be a read error. The chain employs TRBV4-3 and TRBJ1-2; unclear D gene. From germline, CDR1 is LGHNA and CDR2 YSLEER. CDR3 length: 15 amino acids. The CDR3 bases are TGCGCCAGCAGCCAAGTGAGGGTAGTCACATATGGCTACGCCTTC. Encoded protein: CASSQVRVVTYGYAF.

This clonotype was picked up many times. The J gene is TRBJ1-1, the V gene TRBV2; possibly TRBD1 for D (5 bases). The CDR3 is 12 residues long. Per germline, CDR1 SNHLY and CDR2 FYNNEI. V was clipped by 6 bases and J by 2 bases, with 7 bases between them. Written as DNA, the CDR3 is TGTGCCAGCAGCGGACAAAACACTGAAGCTTTCTTT. It encodes CASSGQNTEAFF. Together with reference TRBV2 and TRBJ1-1, the CDR3 gives the full variable domain: EPEVTQTPSHQVTQMGQEVILRCVPISNHLYFYWYRQILGQKVEFLVSFYNNEISEKSEIFDDQFSVERPDGSNFTLKIRSTKLEDSAMYFCASSGQNTEAFFGQGTRLTVV.

A note on this clonotype: Given a much more abundant clone one base away, this may be a read error. V is TRBV4-1 and J is TRBJ2-7; tentatively, D is TRBD1 (6 bases). This CDR3 comprises 14 residues. CDR1 is MGHRA and CDR2 is YSYEKL in the germline V gene. The CDR3 bases are TGCGTCAGCAGCCAGGGGAGACAACTCTACGAGCAGTACTTC. Encoded protein: CVSSQGRQLYEQYF.

This clonotype was counted many times. V gene TRBV9 combines with J gene TRBJ2-7; D possibly corresponds to TRBD1 (6 bases). This CDR3 has 14 residues. V dropped 3 bases and J dropped 4 bases, with 14 bases sitting between them. Germline V gene data show CDR1 as SGDLS and CDR2 as YYNGEE. DNA of the CDR3: TGTGCCAGCAGCGCCGGACCACAGGGTTACGAGCAGTACTTC. This encodes CASSAGPQGYEQYF. Combining the CDR3 with reference TRBV9 and TRBJ2-7 gives the whole variable domain DSGVTQTPKHLITATGQRVTLRCSPRSGDLSVYWYQQSLDQGLQFLIQYYNGEERAKGNILERFSAQQFPDLHSELNLSSLELGDSALYFCASSAGPQGYEQYFGPGTRLTVT.

This clonotype was seen at least ten times. This chain links TRBV6-2 or TRBV6-3 with TRBJ2-5, with TRBD1 as a possible D gene (6 bases). The CDR3 has 14 amino acids. Trimming stripped 4 bases from V and 5 bases from J, with 14 bases between. Germline V lookup: CDR1 MNHEY, CDR2 SVGEGT. CDR3 nucleotides: TGTGCCAGCAGTTCCCTAGGACAGCGGGAGACCCAGTACTTC. Protein product: CASSSLGQRETQYF.

This clonotype was recorded at least ten times. The V call is TRBV2, the J call TRBJ2-1, with D possibly TRBD1 on 5 matching bases. This CDR3 spans 15 amino acids. The ends were cut back, 6 bases at V and 7 bases at J, with 19 bases in the middle. Germline V gene data show CDR1 as SNHLY and CDR2 as FYNNEI. This chain's CDR3 is CASRSDSPTMNEQFF. The CDR3 region has the DNA TGTGCCAGCAGGAGCGACAGCCCAACAATGAATGAGCAGTTCTTC.

The rearrangement uses TRBV6-5 and TRBJ2-5; D might be TRBD1 (6 bases). CDR3 length equals 13 residues. CDR1 is MNHEY, CDR2 SVGAGI, per germline. Trimming pared 5 bases from V and 3 bases from J, leaving 10 bases between. For the CDR3, the DNA is TGTGCCAGCAGTACCGGACAGAAAGAGACCCAGTACTTC. Translating it yields CASSTGQKETQYF.

J is TRBJ1-5 and V is TRBV5-5, with no clear D. V was trimmed by 5 bases and J by 7 bases, leaving 16 bases between them. Germline loops: CDR1 SGHKS, CDR2 YYEKEE (reference sequence). There are 14 residues in the CDR3. In DNA form, the CDR3 reads TGTGCCAGCAGTTTAGCCTGGGAATCCCAGCCCCAGCATTTT. As protein: CASSLAWESQPQHF.

Of note for this clonotype: Just one base apart from a much larger clone, this may be a read error. The rearrangement links TRBV29-1 to TRBJ2-1; 10 bases fit TRBD1. Germline CDR1 SQVTM, CDR2 ANQGSEA. CDR3 length equals 14 residues. The DNA for the CDR3 is TGCAGCGGCCAGACAGGGGGCCCCGTCAATGAGCAGCTCTTC. Protein: CSGQTGGPVNEQLF.

This clonotype was observed at least ten times. V and J are TRBV7-9 and TRBJ2-7; D may be TRBD1 (5 bases). V lost 5 bases and J lost 2, with 16 bases in between. Germline values: CDR1 SEHNR, CDR2 FQNEAQ (reference sequence). CDR3 length: 15 amino acids. In DNA, the CDR3 is TGTGCCAGCAGCGGGGAAGGGGCCATAACCTACGAGCAGTACTTC. The encoded protein is CASSGEGAITYEQYF.

This clonotype was observed many times. This chain links TRBV11-2 with TRBJ2-3; 8 positions match TRBD1. The length of the CDR3 is 15 residues. The V gene's germline CDR1 is SGHAT and CDR2 FQNNGV. J lost 6 bases, V lost 3 bases, and 8 bases had no gene match. In nucleotides, the CDR3 is TGTGCCAGCAGCTTCTTTCCAGGGGGCGTGGATACGCAGTATTTT. Its translation is CASSFFPGGVDTQYF.

This rearrangement joins TRBV4-1 to TRBJ1-2; tentatively, D is TRBD1 (5 bases). The CDR3 spans 17 residues. Germline CDR1 MGHRA, CDR2 YSYEKL. V lost 1 base, J lost 5 bases, and 20 bases lay in between. The CDR3 spells CASSQGRTQAGGYGYTF. CDR3 DNA: TGCGCCAGCAGCCAAGGAAGAACGCAGGCCGGGGGGTATGGCTACACCTTC.

Many counts were recorded for this clonotype. This sequence joins TRBV2 and TRBJ1-2, with D tentatively TRBD1 (6 bases). This CDR3 region has 11 residues. Germline V lookup: CDR1 SNHLY, CDR2 FYNNEI. V lost 4 bases, J lost 8 bases, and 8 bases lay in between. CDR3 in amino acids: CASSGGGGYTF. Written as DNA, the CDR3 is TGTGCCAGCAGTGGAGGGGGAGGCTACACCTTC. The whole variable domain, remainder taken from reference TRBV2 and TRBJ1-2, is EPEVTQTPSHQVTQMGQEVILRCVPISNHLYFYWYRQILGQKVEFLVSFYNNEISEKSEIFDDQFSVERPDGSNFTLKIRSTKLEDSAMYFCASSGGGGYTFGSGTRLTVV.

By sample share, this clonotype is medium-sized. The chain combines TRBV3-2 with TRBJ1-1; no check of the table's D call, TRBD1, against the DNA was made. TRBV3-2 is annotated as a pseudogene. This CDR3 comprises 13 residues. The CDR3 DNA is TGTGCCAGCAGCCCGCAGGGGCTCGCTGAAGCTTTCTTT. It translates to CASSPQGLAEAFF.